Each of the 15 T cell receptor beta chains below was sequenced from the same sample in a study of control samples from healthy donors and cancer patients. The repertoire was sequenced with immunoSEQ multiplex PCR; TCRdb's copy has only in-frame clones and lacks some. The repertoire includes about 82,000 clones, about 90% of them detected once, and around 18% sits in the top ten. The sample consisted of blood. Every receptor here comes from a man aged 50 or older in good health.

In the case of this clone: Other DNA sequences in the sample encode the same CDR3. This sequence joins TRBV11-3 and TRBJ2-2; TRBD2 matches 14 bases. Losses at the gene ends were 3 bases for V and 5 bases for J; bases not matched to a gene: 14. This CDR3 contains 20 residues. The germline CDR1 and CDR2 sequences are SGHNT and YENEEA. CDR3 amino acids: CASSLAGTSGSRGGTGELFF. The CDR3 region has the DNA TGTGCCAGCAGCTTGGCGGGGACTAGCGGGAGTAGGGGGGGGACCGGGGAGCTGTTTTTT.

The chain couples TRBV5-1 to TRBJ1-5; a possible D gene is TRBD1 (6 bases). Trimming removed 2 bases from V and 1 base from J, with 10 bases in between. Looked up from germline, CDR1 is SGHRS and CDR2 is YFSETQ. There are 15 residues in the CDR3. CDR3 loop: CASSLGGPSNQPQHF. The CDR3 DNA follows: TGCGCCAGCAGCTTAGGGGGACCGAGCAATCAGCCCCAGCATTTT.

This chain joins TRBV5-8 and TRBJ1-1; D is possibly TRBD1 (5 bases). The V end was cut by 5 bases, the J end by 0 bases, with 29 bases between. This CDR3 has 20 amino acids. The germline V gene encodes CDR1 SGHTS and CDR2 YDEGEE. The CDR3 DNA reads as TGTGCCAGCAGGCTCCGCCCAGGGCGAACCAGAGATACCTTGAACACTGAAGCTTTCTTT. It specifies CASRLRPGRTRDTLNTEAFF.

This clone appeared a single time. The chain combines TRBV7-2 with TRBJ2-1; D not resolved. Germline V CDR1 and CDR2: SGHTA, FQGNSA. This CDR3 has 14 residues. The V and J ends lost 5 bases and 1 base respectively, with 9 bases between them. The CDR3 spells CASSPYGSYNEQFF. As DNA, the CDR3 is TGTGCCAGCAGCCCCTATGGATCCTACAATGAGCAGTTCTTC.

The chain uses TRBV6-6 and TRBJ2-3, with D tentatively TRBD1 (7 bases). This CDR3 spans 15 amino acids. CDR1 and CDR2 (germline): MNHNY, SVGAGI (reference sequence). V was shortened by 2 bases and J by 3 bases, with 12 bases between the two germline ends. CDR3 nucleotides: TGTGCCAGCAGTTACGCGGGACAGAGAACAGATACGCAGTATTTT. Amino acid sequence: CASSYAGQRTDTQYF.

J is TRBJ1-2 and V is TRBV6-5; TRBD1 aligns across 7 bases. CDR3 size: 13 residues. Germline V CDR1 and CDR2: MNHEY, SVGAGI. Trimming at V came to 2 bases and at J to 5 bases, leaving 2 bases not matched to a gene. CDR3 sequence (DNA): TGTGCCAGCAGTTACGAGGGGGCGTATGGCTACACCTTC. This translates into CASSYEGAYGYTF.

The chain has TRBV7-3 and TRBJ1-1; D is ambiguous. Germline CDR1 and CDR2: SGHTA and FQGTGA. The V gene lost 4 bases and the J gene lost 3 bases, with 9 bases spanning the gap. This CDR3 region has 13 residues. Written as DNA, the CDR3 is TGTGCCAGCAGCTCCCGGCAGTACACTGAAGCTTTCTTT. It encodes CASSSRQYTEAFF.

The sample holds a few counts of this clone. V usage is TRBV11-1 and J usage is TRBJ2-1, with D uncertain. V was shortened by 1 base and J by 7 bases, with 5 bases between the two germline ends. This CDR3 comprises 12 residues. Germline CDR1 is SGHAT and CDR2 is FQDESV (reference sequence). CDR3 nucleotides: TGTGCCAGCAGCTTAGTGGGTAATGAGCAGTTCTTC. Translated: CASSLVGNEQFF.

This chain uses TRBV6-6 with TRBJ2-5; D is undetermined. CDR3 length equals 14 residues. CDR1 and CDR2 from the germline V gene are MNHNY and SVGAGI (reference sequence). Between the trimmed V and J ends, which lost 4 bases and 5 bases, there was a span of 14 bases. The CDR3 DNA sequence: TGTGCCAGCAGTTCCTCCTTAGTTGGGGAGACCCAGTACTTC. Protein: CASSSSLVGETQYF.

The V gene is TRBV18, the J gene TRBJ1-3; D possibly corresponds to TRBD1 (5 bases). CDR3 length: 15 amino acids. V was shortened by 3 bases and J by 0 bases, with 9 bases between the two germline ends. Germline CDR1 is KGHSH and CDR2 is LQKENI. The chain's CDR3 is CASSPSGYSGNTIYF. In DNA, the CDR3 is TGTGCCAGCTCACCTTCAGGGTACTCTGGAAACACCATATATTTT.

This clone was seen only once. This chain uses TRBV7-2 with TRBJ2-3; D not resolved. CDR1 is SGHTA and CDR2 is FQGNSA in the germline V gene. The CDR3 is 14 amino acids. V lost 0 bases and J lost 1, with 5 bases in between. The CDR3 DNA is TGTGCCAGCAGCTTAGCGCTCGGCACAGATACGCAGTATTTT. Protein: CASSLALGTDTQYF. Filled out from reference TRBV7-2 and TRBJ2-3, the complete variable domain reads GAGVSQSPSNKVTEKGKDVELRCDPISGHTALYWYRQSLGQGLEFLIYFQGNSAPDKSGLPSDRFSAERTGGSVSTLTIQRTQQEDSAVYLCASSLALGTDTQYFGPGTRLTVL.

This chain links TRBV2 with TRBJ2-2, with TRBD2 matching 15 bases. The CDR3 is made up of 16 amino acids. V trimming: 6 bases; J trimming: 5 bases; junction bases outside the gene matches: 4. Germline V gene sequence: CDR1 SNHLY, CDR2 FYNNEI. CDR3 in DNA: TGTGCCAGCAGGAAGGGACTAGCGGGAGGAACCGGGGAGCTGTTTTTT. Its protein is CASRKGLAGGTGELFF.

The V and J genes are TRBV7-2 and TRBJ2-1; 8 bases fit TRBD2. The V and J ends lost 3 bases and 6 bases, in that order; junction bases with no gene match: 7. Per the germline V gene, CDR1 is SGHTA and CDR2 is FQGNSA. The CDR3 sequence is 15 residues long. The CDR3 sequence is CASSFVLLAGNEQFF. CDR3 DNA: TGTGCCAGCAGCTTTGTCCTCCTAGCGGGCAATGAGCAGTTCTTC.

Concerning this clone itself: This same CDR3 is encoded by further DNA sequences in the sample. The chain joins TRBV7-8 to TRBJ1-1; D remains ambiguous. CDR3 size: 13 residues. Germline V lookup: CDR1 SGHVS, CDR2 FQNEAQ. The V end lost 1 base, the J end lost 4 bases, and 7 bases lay between the germline ends. CDR3 residues: CASSLGVGTEAFF. In nucleotides, the CDR3 is TGTGCCAGCAGCTTAGGGGTGGGCACTGAAGCTTTCTTT.

This chain connects TRBV9 to TRBJ2-3; the D gene could be TRBD1 or TRBD2 (5 bases each). This CDR3 region has 17 residues. The germline V gene encodes CDR1 SGDLS and CDR2 YYNGEE. With 4 bases removed from V and 4 bases from J, the gap between germline ends came to 22 bases. CDR3 sequence: CASSSDRDEGFPDTQYF. The DNA of the CDR3 is TGTGCCAGCAGCTCAGACCGGGACGAAGGGTTCCCAGATACGCAGTATTTT.